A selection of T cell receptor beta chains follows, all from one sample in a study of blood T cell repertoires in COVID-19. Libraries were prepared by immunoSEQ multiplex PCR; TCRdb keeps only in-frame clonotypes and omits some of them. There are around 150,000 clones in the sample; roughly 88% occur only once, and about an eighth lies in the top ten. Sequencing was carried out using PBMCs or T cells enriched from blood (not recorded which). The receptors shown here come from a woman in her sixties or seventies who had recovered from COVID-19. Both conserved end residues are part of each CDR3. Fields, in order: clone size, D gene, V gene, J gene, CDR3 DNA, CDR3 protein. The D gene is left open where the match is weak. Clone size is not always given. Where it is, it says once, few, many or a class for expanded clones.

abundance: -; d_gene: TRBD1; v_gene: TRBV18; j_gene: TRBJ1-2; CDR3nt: TGTGCCAGCTCAAGAGGGACAGACTATGGCTACACCTTC; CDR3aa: CASSRGTDYGYTF
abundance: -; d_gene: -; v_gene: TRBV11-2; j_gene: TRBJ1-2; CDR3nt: TGTGCCAGCAGCTTAGGGGGGGGTGGAGGCTACACCTTC; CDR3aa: CASSLGGGGGYTF
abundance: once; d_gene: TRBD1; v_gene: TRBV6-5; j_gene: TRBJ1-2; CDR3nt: TGTGCCAGCAGTTACTCCTCCTTGACAGGGAACGATGGCTACACCTTC; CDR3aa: CASSYSSLTGNDGYTF
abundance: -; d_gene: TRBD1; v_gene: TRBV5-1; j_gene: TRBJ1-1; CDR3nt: TGCGCCAGCAGCGAGCAGGGGGTAAATGAAGCTTTCTTT; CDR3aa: CASSEQGVNEAFF
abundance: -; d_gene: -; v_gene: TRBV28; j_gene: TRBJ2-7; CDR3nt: TGTGCCAGCAGTGTGGGGAGTGCCGTCTACGAGCAGTACTTC; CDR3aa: CASSVGSAVYEQYF
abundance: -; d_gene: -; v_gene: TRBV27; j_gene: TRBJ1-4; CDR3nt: TGTGCCAGCAGCTTTCCCTCCGATGAAAAACTGTTTTTT; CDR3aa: CASSFPSDEKLFF
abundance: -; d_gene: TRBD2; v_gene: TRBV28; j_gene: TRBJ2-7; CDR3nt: TGTGCCAGCAGTGAAACTAGCGGGAGGTCCATCCCCTACGAGCAGTACTTC; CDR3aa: CASSETSGRSIPYEQYF
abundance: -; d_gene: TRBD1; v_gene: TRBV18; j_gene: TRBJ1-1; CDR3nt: TGTGCCAGCTCACCTGCGACAGGGGGAGTGAACACTGAAGCTTTCTTT; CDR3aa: CASSPATGGVNTEAFF
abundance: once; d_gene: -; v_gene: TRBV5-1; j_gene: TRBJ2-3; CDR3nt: TGCGCCAGCAGCCCGGTAGGAGGCACAGATACGCAGTATTTT; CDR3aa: CASSPVGGTDTQYF
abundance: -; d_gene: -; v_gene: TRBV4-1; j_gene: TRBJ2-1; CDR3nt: TGCGCCAGCACTAGGGGGATTGGCAATGAGCAGTTCTTC; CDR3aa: CASTRGIGNEQFF
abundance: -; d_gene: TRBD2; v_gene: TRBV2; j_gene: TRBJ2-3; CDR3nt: TGTGCCAGCAGTGAGTTAGCGGGCGCTAGCACAGATACGCAGTATTTT; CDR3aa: CASSELAGASTDTQYF
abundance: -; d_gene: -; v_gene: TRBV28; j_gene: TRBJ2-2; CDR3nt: TGTGCCAGCAGTTTGGGGACAAACACCGGGGAGCTGTTTTTT; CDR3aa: CASSLGTNTGELFF
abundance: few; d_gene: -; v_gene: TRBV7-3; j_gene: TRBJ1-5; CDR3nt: TGTGCCAGCAGCCTTCTCCCCAATCAGCCCCAGCATTTT; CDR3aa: CASSLLPNQPQHF
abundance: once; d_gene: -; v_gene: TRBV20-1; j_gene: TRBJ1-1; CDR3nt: TGCAGTGCTACAGGGAACACTGAAGCTTTCTTT; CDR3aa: CSATGNTEAFF
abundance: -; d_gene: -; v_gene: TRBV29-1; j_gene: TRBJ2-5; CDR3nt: TGCAGCGTTGAAGGCGGGGAAGAGACCCAGTACTTC; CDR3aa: CSVEGGEETQYF
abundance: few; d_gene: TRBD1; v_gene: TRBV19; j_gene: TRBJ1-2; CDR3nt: TGTGCCAGTAGTAGGAGGACAGGGACCCATGGCTACACCTTC; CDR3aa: CASSRRTGTHGYTF
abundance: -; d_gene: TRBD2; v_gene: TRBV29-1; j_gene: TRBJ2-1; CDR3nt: TGCAGCGTTGATTTCACTAGCGGGAGAAGCAAGCAGTTCTTC; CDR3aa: CSVDFTSGRSKQFF
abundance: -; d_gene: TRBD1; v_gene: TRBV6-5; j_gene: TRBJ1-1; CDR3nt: TGTGCCAGCACCATCGACAGGGGCACTGAAGCTTTCTTT; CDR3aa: CASTIDRGTEAFF
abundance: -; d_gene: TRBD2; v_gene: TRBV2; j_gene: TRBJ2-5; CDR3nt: TGTGCCAGCAGCGTACTAGCGGGCCAAGAGACCCAGTACTTC; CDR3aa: CASSVLAGQETQYF
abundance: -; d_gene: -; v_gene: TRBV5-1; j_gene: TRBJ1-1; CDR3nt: TGCGCCAGCAAGGTGACCGAGGTGAACACTGAAGCTTTCTTT; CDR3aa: CASKVTEVNTEAFF
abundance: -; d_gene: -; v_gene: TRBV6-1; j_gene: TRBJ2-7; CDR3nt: TGTGCCAGCAGTGAAATCGGGAGTACTTCCTACGAGCAGTACTTC; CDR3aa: CASSEIGSTSYEQYF
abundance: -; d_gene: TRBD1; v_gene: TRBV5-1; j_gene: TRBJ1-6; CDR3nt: TGCGCCAGCAGCTCCGGGACAGGGGGCTCCTATAATTCACCCCTCCACTTT; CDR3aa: CASSSGTGGSYNSPLHF
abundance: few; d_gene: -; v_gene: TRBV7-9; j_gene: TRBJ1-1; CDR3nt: TGTGCCAGCAGCTTACGGGGGAACACTGAAGCTTTCTTT; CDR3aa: CASSLRGNTEAFF
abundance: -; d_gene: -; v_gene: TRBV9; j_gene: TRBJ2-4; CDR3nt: TGTGCCAGCAGCTCAGGACAGAGCCAGTACTTC; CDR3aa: CASSSGQSQYF
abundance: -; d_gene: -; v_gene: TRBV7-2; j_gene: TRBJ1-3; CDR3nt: TGTGCCAGCAGCTTAGCGGCAGGGTTTGGAAACACCATATATTTT; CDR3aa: CASSLAAGFGNTIYF
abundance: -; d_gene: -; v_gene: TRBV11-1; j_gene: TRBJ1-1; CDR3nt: TGTGCCAGTAGCTTGACAGATCGGAACACTGAAGCTTTCTTT; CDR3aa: CASSLTDRNTEAFF
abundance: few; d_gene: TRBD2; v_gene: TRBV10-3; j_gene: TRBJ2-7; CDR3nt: TGTGCCATCAGTGACCAACTAGCGACCTACGAGCAGTACTTC; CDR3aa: CAISDQLATYEQYF
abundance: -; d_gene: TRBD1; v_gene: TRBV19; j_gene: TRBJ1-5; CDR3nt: TGTGCCAGTAGTACTACAGGGGGCGGCGGAAGCAATCAGCCCCAGCATTTT; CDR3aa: CASSTTGGGGSNQPQHF
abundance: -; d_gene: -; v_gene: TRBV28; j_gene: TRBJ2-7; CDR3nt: TGTGCCAGCAGTTCCCCTAGTACCTCCTACGAGCAGTACTTC; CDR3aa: CASSSPSTSYEQYF
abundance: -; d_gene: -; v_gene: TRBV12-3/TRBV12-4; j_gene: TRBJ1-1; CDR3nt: TGTGCCAGCAGTGAGGACAGAGAAGCTTTCTTT; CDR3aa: CASSEDREAFF
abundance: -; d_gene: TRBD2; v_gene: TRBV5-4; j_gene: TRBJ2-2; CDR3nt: TGTGCCAGCAGCTTAAAAGCGGGGGAGCCCGGGGAGCTGTTTTTT; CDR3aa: CASSLKAGEPGELFF
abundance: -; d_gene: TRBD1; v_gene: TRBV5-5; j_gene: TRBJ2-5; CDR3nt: TGTGCCAGCGAAAGGACAGGGGGTTCCACAAGCTCGGAGACCCAGTACTTC; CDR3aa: CASERTGGSTSSETQYF
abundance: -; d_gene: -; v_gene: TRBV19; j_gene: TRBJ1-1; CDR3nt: TGTGCCAGTAAGGTACAGGGCCCCGGTGTGAACACTGAAGCTTTCTTT; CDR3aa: CASKVQGPGVNTEAFF
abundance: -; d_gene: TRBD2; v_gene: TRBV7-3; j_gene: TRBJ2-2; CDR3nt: TGTGCCAGCAGCCTGACTAGCGGGAGGAACACCGGGGAGCTGTTTTTT; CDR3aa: CASSLTSGRNTGELFF
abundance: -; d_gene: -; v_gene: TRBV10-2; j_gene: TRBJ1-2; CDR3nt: TGCGCCAGTGGGGGGGGAAACTATGGCTACACCTTC; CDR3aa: CASGGGNYGYTF
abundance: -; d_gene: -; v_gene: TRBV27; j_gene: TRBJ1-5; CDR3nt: TGTGCCAGCAGTCCCCAGGCGGGGGACGTTCAGCCCCAGCATTTT; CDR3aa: CASSPQAGDVQPQHF
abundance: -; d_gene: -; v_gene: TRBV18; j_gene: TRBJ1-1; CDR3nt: TGTGCCAGCTCACCAGTATATATGAACACTGAAGCTTTCTTT; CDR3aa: CASSPVYMNTEAFF
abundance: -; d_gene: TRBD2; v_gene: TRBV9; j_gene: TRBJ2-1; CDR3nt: TGTGCCAGCAGCGTAGAAGGCGGGAGCTTCAATGAGCAGTTCTTC; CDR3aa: CASSVEGGSFNEQFF
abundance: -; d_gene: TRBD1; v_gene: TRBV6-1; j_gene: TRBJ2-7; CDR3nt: TGTGCCAGCAGTGACAGGGGGCTGGGTGAGCAGTACTTC; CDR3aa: CASSDRGLGEQYF
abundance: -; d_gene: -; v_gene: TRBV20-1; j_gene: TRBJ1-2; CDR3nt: TGCAGTGTAGAGGTGTTCTATGGCTACACCTTC; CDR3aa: CSVEVFYGYTF
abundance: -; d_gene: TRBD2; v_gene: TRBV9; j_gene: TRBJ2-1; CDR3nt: TGTGCCAGCAGCGTTAGCGGGAGAGTCAATGAGCAGTTCTTC; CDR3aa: CASSVSGRVNEQFF
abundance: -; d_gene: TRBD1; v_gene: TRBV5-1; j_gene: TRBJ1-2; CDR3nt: TGCGCCAGCAGCCCGGGGACAGATAGCTATGGCTACACCTTC; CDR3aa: CASSPGTDSYGYTF
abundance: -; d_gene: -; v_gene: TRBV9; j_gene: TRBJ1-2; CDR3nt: TGTGCCAGCAGCGCCTCTCGGTCGGGCTATGGCTACACCTTC; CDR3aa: CASSASRSGYGYTF
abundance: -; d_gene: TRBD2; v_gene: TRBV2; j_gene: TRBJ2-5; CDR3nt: TGTGCCAGCAGCGCCCTAGCGGGGATCACCGCGGCCCAGTACTTC; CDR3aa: CASSALAGITAAQYF
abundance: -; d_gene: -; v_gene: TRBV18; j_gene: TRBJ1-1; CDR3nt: TGTGCCAGCTCAGAGGCAGGGGTTAAGAACACTGAAGCTTTCTTT; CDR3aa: CASSEAGVKNTEAFF
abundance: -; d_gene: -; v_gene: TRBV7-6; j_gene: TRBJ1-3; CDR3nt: TGTGCCAGCAGCTCCAGTTACACCATATATTTT; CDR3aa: CASSSSYTIYF
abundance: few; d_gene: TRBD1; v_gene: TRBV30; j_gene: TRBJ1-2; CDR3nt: TGTGCCTGGAGTGGGTGGCAGGGGGCAGGGGGCTACACCTTC; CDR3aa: CAWSGWQGAGGYTF
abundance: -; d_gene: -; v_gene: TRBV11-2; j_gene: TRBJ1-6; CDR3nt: TGTGCCAGCAGCGTCACGGACAGCATTAATTCACCCCTCCACTTT; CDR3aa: CASSVTDSINSPLHF
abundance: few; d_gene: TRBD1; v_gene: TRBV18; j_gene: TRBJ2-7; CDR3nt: TGTGCCAGCTCACCAAGGACAGGGGGCGGGGAGCAGTACTTC; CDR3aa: CASSPRTGGGEQYF